A selection of T cell receptor beta chains follows, all from one sample in a study of EBV T-cell therapy then PD-1 blockade in nasopharyngeal carcinoma. The assay was immunoSEQ multiplex PCR, and TCRdb's table has in-frame clones only and misses some. The table includes tens of thousands of clones, 84% detected once. Antigens for these TCRs are unknown. Sequenced here: CD8+ T cells from blood, sampled around day 60 from a patient whose treatment included autologous EBV-specific T cells and nivolumab. The receptors come from a man aged 40-55 years with nasopharyngeal carcinoma. CDR3s include the opening cysteine and the closing phenylalanine or tryptophan. The D gene is left open where the match is weak. Some rows mark clone size as missing; the rest say once, few, many or name a class of expanded clone.

J | size | D | V | DNA | CDR3
TRBJ1-5 | few | - | TRBV24-1 | TGTGCCACCAGTGATGGGGACGGCCGTCAGCCCCAGCATTTT | CATSDGDGRQPQHF
TRBJ2-1 | - | TRBD1 | TRBV5-1 | TGCGCCAGCAGCTTGGCCTCAGGAAGGACAGGGGGAATGAATGAGCAGTTCTTC | CASSLASGRTGGMNEQFF
TRBJ2-3 | - | - | TRBV6-5 | TGTGCCAGCAGTTACCTCCTTGGCCGGGGGGATACGCAGTATTTT | CASSYLLGRGDTQYF
TRBJ2-4 | - | - | TRBV3-1/TRBV3-2 | TGTGCCAGCAGCCACGGACCGGTTCAGTACTTC | CASSHGPVQYF
TRBJ2-2 | - | - | TRBV7-9 | TGTGCCAGCAGCGATAGCCGGGGGGCATACACCGGGGAGCTGTTTTTT | CASSDSRGAYTGELFF
TRBJ2-7 | - | - | TRBV6-2/TRBV6-3 | TGTGCCAGCAGTTACGGATTCACCTACGAGCAGTACTTC | CASSYGFTYEQYF
TRBJ1-2 | - | - | TRBV9 | TGTGCCAGCAGCGTAGAACCCAAGGACAGACAAAACTATGGCTACACCTTC | CASSVEPKDRQNYGYTF
TRBJ2-7 | - | - | TRBV4-1 | TGCGCCAGCAGCCACCACTACGAGCAGTACTTC | CASSHHYEQYF
TRBJ1-6 | few | - | TRBV4-3 | TGCGCCAGCAGCCAAGGGTGGGGCTATTCACCCCTCCACTTT | CASSQGWGYSPLHF
TRBJ2-5 | - | - | TRBV7-9 | TGTGCCAGCAGCTTAGCCCGACAGAAAACTCAAGAGACCCAGTACTTC | CASSLARQKTQETQYF
TRBJ1-1 | - | - | TRBV2 | TGTGCCAGCTGGGGGGTCAGGTGGGACACTGAAGCTTTCTTT | CASWGVRWDTEAFF
TRBJ2-1 | - | - | TRBV7-9 | TGTGCCAGCAGCCCGACCGACGACCCTTACAATGAGCAGTTCTTC | CASSPTDDPYNEQFF
TRBJ2-2 | - | - | TRBV18 | TGTGCCAGCTCACCAACTACAGGGCCCGGGGACACCGGGGAGCTGTTTTTT | CASSPTTGPGDTGELFF
TRBJ2-1 | once | - | TRBV12-3/TRBV12-4 | TGTGCCAGCAGTCCCTTAGGCGACGAGCAGTTCTTC | CASSPLGDEQFF
TRBJ1-3 | - | - | TRBV6-5 | TGTGCCAGCAGTTACGCCAACACCATATATTTT | CASSYANTIYF
TRBJ2-2 | - | - | TRBV5-1 | TGCGCCAGCAGCTTGTCCCCGGACACCGTTGCGTCCGGGGAGCTGTTTTTT | CASSLSPDTVASGELFF
TRBJ2-1 | - | TRBD2 | TRBV12-3/TRBV12-4 | TGTGCCAGCAGTTTGGGACTAGCTAGTGAGCAGTTCTTC | CASSLGLASEQFF
TRBJ2-7 | - | - | TRBV27 | TGTGCCAGCAGTTTGGTCCCTAAGGCCTACGAGCAGTACTTC | CASSLVPKAYEQYF
TRBJ2-3 | - | - | TRBV5-1 | TGCGCCAGCAGCTTGGATGTAGCGCACCAGGGAACAGATACGCAGTATTTT | CASSLDVAHQGTDTQYF
TRBJ1-1 | - | - | TRBV2 | TGTGCCAGCAGCGTCACAGGGACTGAAGCTTTCTTT | CASSVTGTEAFF
TRBJ1-2 | - | TRBD1 | TRBV7-9 | TGTGCCAGCAGCGACCGGGACAGGGGGCAGGGTGGCTACACCTTC | CASSDRDRGQGGYTF
TRBJ1-5 | - | TRBD1 | TRBV4-3 | TGCGCCAGCAGCCAAGGAAGGGGGCCTGGTCAGCCCCAGCATTTT | CASSQGRGPGQPQHF
TRBJ2-3 | - | TRBD2 | TRBV18 | TGTGCCAGCTCACGGCCGCGGGAAGCGGGGGATACGCAGTATTTT | CASSRPREAGDTQYF
TRBJ2-2 | few | - | TRBV6-2/TRBV6-3 | TGTGCCAGCAGTCTGAACACCGGGGAGCTGTTTTTT | CASSLNTGELFF
TRBJ2-3 | - | - | TRBV3-1/TRBV3-2 | TGTGCCAGCAGCCAAGATTTAGGGGGTAGCACAGATACGCAGTATTTT | CASSQDLGGSTDTQYF
TRBJ1-5 | - | TRBD1 | TRBV4-1 | TGCGCCAGCAGCTCGACAGGGAATAGCAATCAGCCCCAGCATTTT | CASSSTGNSNQPQHF
TRBJ2-5 | few | TRBD2 | TRBV4-2 | TGTGCCAGCAGCCAAACCGGGACTAGCGGGGGAGAGACCCAGTACTTC | CASSQTGTSGGETQYF
TRBJ2-7 | - | - | TRBV9 | TGTGCCAGCAGCGCGACGGACCAACACTACGAGCAGTACTTC | CASSATDQHYEQYF
TRBJ2-5 | - | TRBD1 | TRBV5-4 | TGTGCCAGCAGCCCCTCAGGACAGGGCCCTAGGTCCCAGTACTTC | CASSPSGQGPRSQYF
TRBJ2-2 | - | - | TRBV29-1 | TGCAGCGTTGGCCCAGGGCAGGGGGGTTCCGGGGAGCTGTTTTTT | CSVGPGQGGSGELFF
TRBJ2-1 | - | TRBD1 | TRBV9 | TGTGCCAGCAGCGGATCGGGACAGGGGGACTACAATGAGCAGTTCTTC | CASSGSGQGDYNEQFF
TRBJ2-3 | - | TRBD2 | TRBV9 | TGTGCCAGCAGCGTCTTAGCGGGAGCCAGCACAGATACGCAGTATTTT | CASSVLAGASTDTQYF
TRBJ2-1 | - | TRBD2 | TRBV4-3 | TGCGCCAGCAGCCCTAGCGGGGGGGGTACAGATGAGCAGTTCTTC | CASSPSGGGTDEQFF
TRBJ1-5 | - | TRBD1 | TRBV20-1 | TGCAGTGCTAGTCCCGACAGGGACTATCAGCCCCAGCATTTT | CSASPDRDYQPQHF
TRBJ1-5 | - | - | TRBV19 | TGTGCCAGTAGTATAGTCACTTTTAGCAATCAGCCCCAGCATTTT | CASSIVTFSNQPQHF
TRBJ2-1 | - | TRBD1 | TRBV5-1 | TGCGCCAGCAGCTTTGACCCGGGACAGGGGGTTCAAGAGCAGTTCTTC | CASSFDPGQGVQEQFF
TRBJ1-1 | - | - | TRBV4-3 | TGCGCCAGCAGCTCACAGGCTTCCGGGGGCACTGAAGCTTTCTTT | CASSSQASGGTEAFF
TRBJ1-1 | - | - | TRBV28 | TGTGCCAGCAGACGCGGGGAGGGGGGTGAAGCTTTCTTT | CASRRGEGGEAFF